These T cell receptor beta chains were read from a single sample in a study of long-term antiretroviral therapy in people with HIV. Clones were sequenced by immunoSEQ multiplex PCR, and TCRdb holds only the in-frame ones, with some missing. Here the sample spans 25,000 to 30,000 clones, about 88% being singletons. The starting material was unsorted PBMCs, obtained roughly 2.6 years after starting antiretroviral therapy. These receptors were collected from a man aged 40-50 years with HIV. Each CDR3 is given with its conserved first and last residue.

TRBV4-3	TRBJ1-1	CASSQERGLMNTEAFF
TRBV5-8	TRBJ2-7	CASSSDGTSTPEQYF
TRBV4-3	TRBJ1-6	CASSQGRWGAVSPLHF
TRBV5-1	TRBJ1-2	CASSSISGASNYGYTF
TRBV5-1	TRBJ2-7	CASSLETGVEQYF
TRBV7-9	TRBJ2-2	CASSPGQGGTGELFF
TRBV7-2	TRBJ2-7	CASSSTIGTHEQYF
TRBV6-6	TRBJ1-6	CASTGNPNSPLHF
TRBV27	TRBJ1-1	CASSLVGGYTEAFF
TRBV5-4	TRBJ1-6	CASSLSTTGGSYNSPLHF
TRBV28	TRBJ2-7	CASSLPQGAYEQYF
TRBV7-2	TRBJ1-4	CASSPDSFNEKLFF
TRBV7-3	TRBJ1-2	CASSPGQGTGGYTF
TRBV11-2	TRBJ2-7	CASSIGDEQYF
TRBV15	TRBJ2-2	CATSSGKRGGNTGELFF
TRBV10-1	TRBJ2-1	CASSEYSNEQFF
TRBV30	TRBJ2-5	CAWSVSRTTETQYF
TRBV28	TRBJ1-4	CASKGTPGNEKLFF
TRBV19	TRBJ2-5	CASSRTDQETQYF
TRBV19	TRBJ2-3	CASTDRTVSGTDTQYF
TRBV30	TRBJ1-4	CAWSGGYLNEKLFF
TRBV7-2	TRBJ2-2	CASRQDRGNTGELFF
TRBV30	TRBJ1-5	CAWSTTGSQPQHF
TRBV9	TRBJ2-2	CASSVGDEGDTGELFF
TRBV5-1	TRBJ1-1	CASSQSRPVDTEAFF
TRBV7-2	TRBJ2-7	CASSLGLRYEQYF
TRBV7-2	TRBJ2-7	CASSHGPGQLREQYF
TRBV19	TRBJ2-1	CASRPDWGSYNEQFF
TRBV13	TRBJ1-3	CASSFDRGPSSGNTIYF
TRBV10-3	TRBJ2-5	CAISAGRAADGETQYF
TRBV7-3	TRBJ2-1	CASSYRGKGYEQFF
TRBV28	TRBJ2-1	CASSSPSGSRYNEQFF
TRBV7-2	TRBJ1-2	CASSLSWGARGGYTF
TRBV30	TRBJ1-1	CAWSVSGTANTEAFF
TRBV11-3	TRBJ1-5	CARTPDNQPQHF
TRBV7-9	TRBJ1-6	CASSLGGYNSPLHF
TRBV2	TRBJ2-7	CASMGGTGAYEQYF